These 5 T cell receptor beta chains originate from one sample sequenced in a study of molecular identifiers for immune sequencing clone quantification. TCRdb recomputed calls from the PCR reads with MiXCR, one row per CDR3 protein. The sample has under 650,000 distinct CDR3 sequences, about 20% seen once. Sequencing input: naive CD8+ T cells from blood, with Jurkat cell RNA spiked in. Stated subset: FACS-sorted CD8+CD4-CCR7+CD45RA+ naive T cells. The origin of the receptors is a human donor in good health. Some libraries in this study had Jurkat cell RNA spiked in.

Comments on this clonotype: One end of the junction varies from germline; a read error may be responsible. The chain has TRBV9 and TRBJ2-1; TRBD2 matches 8 bases. This CDR3 comprises 13 residues. Germline V gene data show CDR1 as SGDLS and CDR2 as YYNGEE. The CDR3 protein is CTSSSGLGNEQFF. CDR3 DNA sequence: TGTACCAGCAGCTCGGGACTAGGTAATGAGCAGTTCTTC.

This clonotype was found many times. The chain recombines TRBV19 with TRBJ2-7; TRBD2 matches 10 bases. The J segment lost 3 bases and the V segment lost 3 bases, leaving 8 bases of the junction unmatched. CDR1 and CDR2 from the germline V gene are LNHDA and SQIVND (reference sequence). CDR3 length: 16 amino acids. The CDR3 reads CASSITASGSSYEQYF. In DNA form, the CDR3 reads TGTGCCAGTAGTATCACGGCTAGCGGGAGTAGCTACGAGCAGTACTTC.

This clonotype was found many times. V gene TRBV9 combines with J gene TRBJ1-1; 7 bases match TRBD1. The germline CDR1 and CDR2 sequences are SGDLS and YYNGEE. The V gene end was trimmed by 0 bases and the J gene end by 2 bases; junction bases not matched to a gene: 1. The CDR3 extends over 14 amino acids. The CDR3 protein is CASSVGDSNTEAFF. CDR3 DNA: TGTGCCAGCAGCGTAGGGGACAGCAACACTGAAGCTTTCTTT. The full variable domain, its missing parts supplied by reference TRBV9 and TRBJ1-1, is DSGVTQTPKHLITATGQRVTLRCSPRSGDLSVYWYQQSLDQGLQFLIQYYNGEERAKGNILERFSAQQFPDLHSELNLSSLELGDSALYFCASSVGDSNTEAFFGQGTRLTVV.

For this clonotype: Just one base apart from a much larger clone, this may be a read error. CDR3 loop: CSVEYLGRYGHTF. The CDR3 bases are TGCAGCGTTGAATATCTAGGGAGATATGGCCACACCTTC. This chain links TRBV29-1 with TRBJ1-2; unclear D gene. CDR3 length: 13 residues. Germline CDR1 SQVTM, CDR2 ANQGSEA.

The chain has TRBV5-6 and TRBJ2-3, with D possibly TRBD1 on 5 matching bases. This CDR3 contains 15 residues. Germline CDR1 and CDR2: SGHDT and YYEEEE. With 0 bases removed from V and 1 base from J, the gap between germline ends came to 9 bases. CDR3 nucleotides: TGTGCCAGCAGCTTGGACAGGACGGGCACAGATACGCAGTATTTT. Translation gives CASSLDRTGTDTQYF.